This entry lists 18 T cell receptor beta chains sequenced from one sample in a study of neurological immune-mediated disorders. TCRdb used MiXCR to reprocess the 5' RACE reads, holding one entry per CDR3 protein. This sample has just over 95,000 distinct CDR3 sequences, with about 3.8% found just once. Sequenced: PBMCs. The receptors were gathered from a woman aged 18-29 years with multiple sclerosis.

The table lists this clonotype with a few counts. A read error is possible here, since a much larger clone lies one base away. V gene TRBV28 combines with J gene TRBJ1-6; D gene unclear. CDR1 and CDR2 (germline): MDHEN, SYDVKM. This CDR3 is built from 13 residues. The CDR3: CASSPYSRSHLHF. The CDR3 nucleotides are TGTGCCAGCAGCCCCTATTCGCGGTCACACCTCCACTTT.

In this sample, this clonotype turned up many times. J is TRBJ1-1 and V is TRBV20-1; D ambiguous. Deletions cut 6 bases from V and 1 base from J, with 9 bases between. Germline V gene lookup returns CDR1 DFQATT and CDR2 SNEGSKA (reference sequence). This CDR3 comprises 12 residues. The CDR3 sequence: CSALTGNTEAFF. The CDR3 DNA is TGCAGTGCCCTAACTGGGAACACTGAAGCTTTCTTT.

This clonotype was seen ten or more times. The chain employs TRBV7-2 and TRBJ2-7; no firm D call. The germline V gene has CDR1 SGHTA and CDR2 FQGNSA. The V and J ends lost 3 bases and 2 bases respectively, with 11 bases between them. This CDR3 contains 14 residues. CDR3 nucleotide sequence: TGTGCCAGCAGCTTGGGAACGGTTACCTACGAGCAGTACTTC. It yields the protein CASSLGTVTYEQYF.

This clonotype came up many times. The V gene is TRBV20-1, the J gene TRBJ2-1, with D possibly TRBD2 on 5 matching bases. The germline V gene encodes CDR1 DFQATT and CDR2 SNEGSKA (reference sequence). V was trimmed by 5 bases and J by 6 bases, leaving 17 bases between them. This CDR3 region has 14 residues. CDR3 bases: TGCAGTGCTGCGGCCTGGGGAGTCCGCAATGAGCAGTTCTTC. Its translation: CSAAAWGVRNEQFF.

There are many counts of this clonotype. The chain links TRBV20-1 to TRBJ2-7; 8 bases are a match to TRBD2. With 2 bases clipped from V and 4 bases from J, the junction kept 4 bases outside the gene matches. The germline CDR1 and CDR2 sequences are DFQATT and SNEGSKA (reference sequence). The CDR3 spans 13 residues. The CDR3 DNA reads as TGCAGTGCTAGACTAAGCGGGAGTTACGAGCAGTACTTC. This translates into CSARLSGSYEQYF.

This clonotype showed up many times. The rearrangement uses TRBV20-1 and TRBJ2-6, with D maybe TRBD1 (5 bases). Trimming took off 2 bases at V and 4 bases at J, with 9 bases between the two ends. From germline, CDR1 is DFQATT and CDR2 SNEGSKA (reference sequence). This CDR3 is 14 amino acids long. The CDR3 bases are TGCAGTGCTAGATGGGGCTCCGGGGCCAACGTCCTGACTTTC. Protein product: CSARWGSGANVLTF.

This clonotype was seen a handful of times. A much larger clone is a single base away; this may be a read error. The rearrangement joins TRBV15 to TRBJ2-6; weak D call: TRBD1 (5 bases). This CDR3 contains 17 residues. Germline V gene lookup returns CDR1 LNHNV and CDR2 YYDKDF (reference sequence). In DNA form, the CDR3 reads TGTGCCACCAGCAGAGATGGTCGGCTCTCTGGGGCCAAAGTCCTGACTTTC. Protein: CATSRDGRLSGAKVLTF.

The sample holds many counts of this clonotype. This chain connects TRBV5-1 to TRBJ2-7; a possible D gene is TRBD1 (6 bases). Germline V gene lookup returns CDR1 SGHRS and CDR2 YFSETQ. This CDR3 is built from 13 residues. Trimming pared 4 bases from V and 5 bases from J, leaving 13 bases between. CDR3 sequence: CASSPQGQNEQYF. Written as DNA, the CDR3 is TGCGCCAGCAGCCCACAGGGTCAGAACGAGCAGTACTTC.

This clonotype was recorded many times. The chain has TRBV7-9 and TRBJ1-4, with D unclear. Germline CDR1 reads SEHNR; CDR2 reads FQNEAQ (reference sequence). The CDR3 runs to 15 residues. V gave up 5 bases and J gave up 4 bases, with 14 bases separating them. The CDR3 here is CASSLGRSGNEKLFF. The DNA of the CDR3 is TGTGCCAGCAGCCTTGGGCGGAGTGGTAATGAAAAACTGTTTTTT.

This clonotype appeared many times. Germline is not matched at one junction end, which may reflect a read error. V gene TRBV6-5 combines with J gene TRBJ2-7, with a weak D call TRBD2 (5 bases). Germline V gives CDR1 MNHEY, CDR2 SVGAGI. The CDR3 runs to 12 residues. The chain's CDR3 is CASSYYGLKLVF. CDR3 bases: TGTGCCAGCAGTTACTATGGACTCAAGCTTGTATTC.

To note about this clonotype: A single base separates this from a much larger clone, so it may be a read error. V usage is TRBV6-5 and J usage is TRBJ1-5; TRBD1 might be the D (6 bases). The V end was cut by 11 bases, the J end by 12 bases, with 26 bases between. The CDR3 spans 14 residues. Germline assignment: CDR1 MNHEY and CDR2 SVGAGI. In DNA, the CDR3 is TGTGCCTCCTCGAGGGAAGGCCTATGGGGGCACCAGCATTTT. This encodes CASSREGLWGHQHF.

In its sample, this clonotype was seen many times. The genes are TRBV7-9 and TRBJ1-2; 7 positions match TRBD1. The CDR3 runs 15 residues. The ends lost 5 bases at V and 7 bases at J; junction bases unmatched: 13. Germline V gene lookup returns CDR1 SEHNR and CDR2 FQNEAQ (reference sequence). DNA for the CDR3: TGTGCCAGCAGCCTCGGGACAGTCCCCGCGGGTGGCTACACCTTC. Translated, it gives CASSLGTVPAGGYTF.

This clonotype was seen ten or more times. This chain links TRBV28 with TRBJ2-4; 9 positions agree with TRBD2. V dropped 1 base and J dropped 8; count of bases not matched to a gene: 6. CDR1 and CDR2 from the germline V gene are MDHEN and SYDVKM. The CDR3 length is 15 residues. Here the CDR3 reads CASSLSAGGPDIQYF. As DNA, the CDR3 is TGTGCCAGCAGTTTATCCGCGGGAGGGCCGGACATTCAGTACTTC.

The DNA for the CDR3 is TGCAGTGCCATTGCCCGCAGGAACACTGAAGCTTTCTTT. Protein product: CSAIARRNTEAFF. The chain carries TRBV20-1 and TRBJ1-1; the D is unclear. The CDR3 covers 13 residues. V was shortened by 6 bases and J by 1 base, with 12 bases between the two germline ends. The V gene's germline CDR1 is DFQATT and CDR2 SNEGSKA (reference sequence).

This clonotype was recorded many times. This rearrangement joins TRBV4-2 to TRBJ2-7; no firm D call. Trimming pared 0 bases from V and 6 bases from J, leaving 12 bases between. From germline, CDR1 is LGHNA and CDR2 YNFKEQ. This CDR3 spans 14 amino acids. The CDR3 coding sequence is TGTGCCAGCAGCCAAGATGTTATGGCTTCCGAGCAGTACTTC. This encodes CASSQDVMASEQYF.

The V and J genes are TRBV10-1 and TRBJ2-2, with 8 bases matching TRBD1. CDR3 size: 18 residues. Germline CDR1 and CDR2: WNHNN and SYGVQD (reference sequence). The V and J ends lost 0 bases and 4 bases, in that order; junction bases with no gene match: 10. The CDR3 region is CASSESLRDRLLTGELFF. Written as DNA, the CDR3 is TGCGCCAGCAGTGAGTCACTTCGGGACAGGTTACTCACCGGGGAGCTGTTTTTT.

This clonotype showed up just a few times. The CDR3 end shows no conserved phenylalanine or tryptophan, and so a read error is likely. The chain uses TRBV29-1 and TRBJ1-2; D remains ambiguous. CDR1 and CDR2 (germline): SQVTM, ANQGSEA. V lost 7 bases, J lost 6 bases, and 9 bases lay in between. The CDR3 totals 10 residues. The CDR3 loop is CSAFADGYTG. The CDR3, as DNA: TGCAGCGCGTTCGCGGATGGCTACACCGGC.

Many counts were recorded for this clonotype. The chain employs TRBV7-8 and TRBJ2-6; D possibly corresponds to TRBD1 (6 bases). In germline, CDR1 is SGHVS, CDR2 FQNEAQ. V was clipped by 5 bases and J by 0 bases, with 14 bases between them. The CDR3 runs to 17 residues. CDR3 bases: TGTGCCAGCAGCGCGCGGACAGCTAGCTCTGGGGCCAACGTCCTGACTTTC. This translates into CASSARTASSGANVLTF.